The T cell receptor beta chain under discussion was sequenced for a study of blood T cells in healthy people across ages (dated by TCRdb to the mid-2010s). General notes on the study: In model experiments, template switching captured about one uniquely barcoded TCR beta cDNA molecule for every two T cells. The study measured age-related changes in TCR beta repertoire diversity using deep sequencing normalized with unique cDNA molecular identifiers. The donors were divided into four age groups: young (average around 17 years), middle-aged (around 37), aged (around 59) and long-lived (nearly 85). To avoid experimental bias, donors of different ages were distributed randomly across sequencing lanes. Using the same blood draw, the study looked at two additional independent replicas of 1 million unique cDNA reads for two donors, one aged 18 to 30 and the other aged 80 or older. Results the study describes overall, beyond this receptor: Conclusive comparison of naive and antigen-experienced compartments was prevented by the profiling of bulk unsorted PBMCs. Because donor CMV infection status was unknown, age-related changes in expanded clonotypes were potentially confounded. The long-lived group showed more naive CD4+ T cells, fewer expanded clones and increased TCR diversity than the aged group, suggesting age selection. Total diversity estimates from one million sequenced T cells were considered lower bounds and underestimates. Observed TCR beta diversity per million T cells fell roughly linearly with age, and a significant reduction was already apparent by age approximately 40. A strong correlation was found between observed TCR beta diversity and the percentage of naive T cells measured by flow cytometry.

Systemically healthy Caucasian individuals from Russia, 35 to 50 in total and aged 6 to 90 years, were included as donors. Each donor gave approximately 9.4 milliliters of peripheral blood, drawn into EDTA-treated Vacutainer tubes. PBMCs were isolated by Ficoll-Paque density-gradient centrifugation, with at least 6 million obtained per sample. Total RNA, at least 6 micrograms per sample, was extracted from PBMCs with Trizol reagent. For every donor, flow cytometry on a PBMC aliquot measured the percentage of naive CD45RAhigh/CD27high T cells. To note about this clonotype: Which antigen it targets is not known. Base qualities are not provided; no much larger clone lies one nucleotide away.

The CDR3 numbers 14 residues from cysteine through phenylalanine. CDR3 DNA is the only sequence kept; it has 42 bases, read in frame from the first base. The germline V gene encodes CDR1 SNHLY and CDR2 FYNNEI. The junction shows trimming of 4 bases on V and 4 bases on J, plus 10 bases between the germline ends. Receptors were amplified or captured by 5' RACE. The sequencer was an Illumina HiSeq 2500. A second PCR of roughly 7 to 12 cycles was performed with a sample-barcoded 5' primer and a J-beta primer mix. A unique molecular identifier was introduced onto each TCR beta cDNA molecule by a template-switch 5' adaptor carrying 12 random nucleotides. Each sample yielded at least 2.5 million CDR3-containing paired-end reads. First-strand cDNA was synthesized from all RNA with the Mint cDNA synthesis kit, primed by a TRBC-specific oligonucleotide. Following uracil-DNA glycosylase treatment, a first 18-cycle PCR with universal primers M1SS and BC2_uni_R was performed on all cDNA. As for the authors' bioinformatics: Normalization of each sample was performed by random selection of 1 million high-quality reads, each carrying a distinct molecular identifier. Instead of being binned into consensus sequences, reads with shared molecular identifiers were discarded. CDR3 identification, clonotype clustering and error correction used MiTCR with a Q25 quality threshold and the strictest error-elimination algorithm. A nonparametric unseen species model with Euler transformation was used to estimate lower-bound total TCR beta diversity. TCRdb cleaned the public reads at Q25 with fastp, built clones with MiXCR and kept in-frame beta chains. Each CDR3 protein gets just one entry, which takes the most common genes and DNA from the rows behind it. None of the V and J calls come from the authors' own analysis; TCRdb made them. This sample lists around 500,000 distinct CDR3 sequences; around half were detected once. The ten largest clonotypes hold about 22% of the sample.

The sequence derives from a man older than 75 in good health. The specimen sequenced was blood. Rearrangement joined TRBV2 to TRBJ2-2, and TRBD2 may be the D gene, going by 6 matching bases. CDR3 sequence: CASSVTTSTGELFF. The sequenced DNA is TGTGCCAGCAGTGTCACGACTAGCACCGGGGAGCTGTTTTTT.